This T cell receptor beta chain was sequenced in a study of blood T cell repertoires in COVID-19. Clones were sequenced by immunoSEQ multiplex PCR, and TCRdb holds only the in-frame ones, with some missing. This sample has more than 110,000 clones, with 84% found just once. Material for sequencing was PBMCs or T cells enriched from blood (not recorded which). This receptor was obtained from a woman younger than 35 who had been exposed to COVID-19.

The CDR3 bases are TGTGCCAGCAGCCAGGGGCGGGAAGACAATGAGCAGTTCTTC. It is translated as CASSQGREDNEQFF. The rearrangement uses TRBV3-1 (or the pseudogene TRBV3-2) and TRBJ2-1; D may be TRBD2 (6 bases). The germline V and J ends were trimmed by 3 bases and 5 bases, with 11 bases remaining between them. The CDR3 is 14 amino acids. Looked up from germline, CDR1 is LGHDT and CDR2 is YNNKEL (reference sequence).